What follows are 5 T cell receptor beta chains derived from one specimen sequenced in a study of shared clonotypes between healthy human individuals. Assay: immunoSEQ multiplex PCR; the TCRdb copy retains only in-frame clones and omits some. The sample lists around 1.9 million clones, roughly 91% occurring once. Cells designated naive CD8 were CD45RO-negative and were positively selected for CCR7, with terminally differentiated effector memory CD45RA+ cells excluded. Sequenced: naive CD8+ T cells from PBMCs. The receptors originated from a man aged 18 to 35 in good health. Some clones in this sample may be carry-over from other donors' samples.

Turning to this clone: The sample has other DNA sequences that encode this CDR3 too. The chain joins TRBV11-3 to TRBJ2-1, with D possibly matching TRBD1 (5 bases). The V end was cut by 4 bases, the J end by 1 base, with 11 bases between. The germline V gene has CDR1 SGHNT and CDR2 YENEEA. The CDR3 covers 15 residues. The DNA of the CDR3 is TGTGCCAGCAGCTCTTGGGGCAGTTCCTACAATGAGCAGTTCTTC. As protein: CASSSWGSSYNEQFF.

The chain combines TRBV18 with TRBJ2-2, with a tentative D call TRBD2 (6 bases). The length of the CDR3 is 16 residues. Germline V CDR1 and CDR2: KGHSH, LQKENI. The V end lost 4 bases, the J end lost 4 bases, and 16 bases lay between the germline ends. The DNA of the CDR3 is TGTGCCAGCTCACATGGACTGGGGCGGGGCACCGGGGAGCTGTTTTTT. Translated: CASSHGLGRGTGELFF.

This chain links TRBV2 with TRBJ1-4; tentatively, D is TRBD1 (5 bases). The germline gives CDR1 SNHLY, CDR2 FYNNEI. CDR3 size: 17 residues. Trimming cost V 6 bases and J 3 bases, with 20 bases left between them. The CDR3 DNA reads TGTGCCAGCAGGACCGGACAACTCAATGGCGCTAATGAAAAACTGTTTTTT. This gives the protein CASRTGQLNGANEKLFF.

This chain joins TRBV30 and TRBJ2-7, with D perhaps TRBD2 (6 bases). There are 12 residues in the CDR3. Germline assignment: CDR1 GTSNPN and CDR2 SVGIG (reference sequence). The V and J ends lost 7 bases and 7 bases respectively, with 17 bases between them. The CDR3 coding sequence is TGTGCCTTTAGCGGCGGGACGGGAGAGCAGTACTTC. Translating it yields CAFSGGTGEQYF.

The V gene is TRBV19, the J gene TRBJ2-5; the D gene could be TRBD1 or TRBD2 (5 bases each). The CDR3 length is 15 residues. The germline gives CDR1 LNHDA, CDR2 SQIVND (reference sequence). V was pared by 3 bases and J by 5 bases, with 16 bases between. In nucleotides, the CDR3 is TGTGCCAGTAGTATTGGGACGCTCCTTGGGGAGACCCAGTACTTC. This gives the protein CASSIGTLLGETQYF.